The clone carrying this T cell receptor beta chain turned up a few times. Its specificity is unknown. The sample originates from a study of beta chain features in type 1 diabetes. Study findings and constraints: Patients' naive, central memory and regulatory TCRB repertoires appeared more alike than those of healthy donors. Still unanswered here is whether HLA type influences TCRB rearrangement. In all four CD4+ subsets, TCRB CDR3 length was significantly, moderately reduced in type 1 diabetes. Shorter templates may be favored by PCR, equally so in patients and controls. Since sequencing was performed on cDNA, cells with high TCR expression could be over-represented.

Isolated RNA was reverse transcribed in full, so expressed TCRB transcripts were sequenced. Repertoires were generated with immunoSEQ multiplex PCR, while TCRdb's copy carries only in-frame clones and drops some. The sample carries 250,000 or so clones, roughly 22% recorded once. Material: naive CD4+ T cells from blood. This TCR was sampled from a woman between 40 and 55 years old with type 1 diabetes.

This CDR3 reads CASSAEPLGQFF. DNA for the CDR3: TGTGCCAGCAGTGCGGAACCCCTCGGGCAGTTCTTC. The genes are TRBV28 and TRBJ2-1; no firm D call. Germline V gene lookup returns CDR1 MDHEN and CDR2 SYDVKM. The CDR3 sequence is 12 residues long. V was shortened by 5 bases and J by 12 bases, with 14 bases between the two germline ends.